This T cell receptor beta chain was captured in a study of technical replicates of blood from a few donors. The germline V gene has CDR1 SEHNR and CDR2 FQNEAQ (reference sequence). The CDR3 length is 14 residues. The V and J ends lost 5 bases and 5 bases, in that order; junction bases with no gene match: 4. Only in-frame clones appear in the TCRdb table, and some are missing; sequencing was by immunoSEQ multiplex PCR. The data hold more than 65,000 clones, with about 94% observed a single time. This TCR derives from a human donor in good health. The sample consisted of T cells isolated from PBMCs. The chain recombines TRBV7-9 with TRBJ1-4, with 8 positions matching TRBD1. CDR3 DNA sequence: TGTGCCAGCAGCCCGGACAGGGTCAATGAAAAACTGTTTTTT. It codes for CASSPDRVNEKLFF.